The 16 T cell receptor beta chains listed next were all sequenced from one sample in a study of blood T cell repertoires in COVID-19 (dated by TCRdb to the early 2020s). The method behind the library was the immunoSEQ multiplex PCR assay. The clones in this table, taken by TCRdb from immuneACCESS, are in-frame only. Not every clone is retained; where verified, under half of the shortfall comes from an unresolved V gene, and the cause of the rest is unknown. For this sample the table gives 120,000 to 150,000 clones, of which roughly 90% were detected only once. The ten largest clones take up 2.3% of the sample. The sequencing sample was made of peripheral blood. The receptors were gathered from a human donor in a cohort sampled during active COVID-19.

This clone was observed at least ten times. This chain connects TRBV7-9 to TRBJ2-5; 11 bases match TRBD1. The trim removed 5 bases at V and 5 bases at J, leaving 7 bases unmatched. The germline V gene encodes CDR1 SEHNR and CDR2 FQNEAQ (reference sequence). The CDR3 totals 15 residues. CDR3 in DNA: TGTGCCAGCAGCCCAGGACAGGGGGCGCTTGAGACCCAGTACTTC. Amino acid sequence: CASSPGQGALETQYF.

The chain joins TRBV18 to TRBJ2-2; D possibly corresponds to TRBD1 (5 bases). In germline, CDR1 is KGHSH, CDR2 LQKENI. CDR3 length: 17 amino acids. Trimming left V 1 base short and J 8 bases short, with 20 bases between. The DNA of the CDR3 is TGTGCCAGCTCACCACTTAATAAGACAGCTTCACGGGGGGAGCTGTTTTTT. Amino acid sequence: CASSPLNKTASRGELFF.

The chain couples TRBV27 to TRBJ1-1, with TRBD1 matching over 7 bases. The CDR3 loop spans 11 amino acids. From germline, CDR1 is MNHEY and CDR2 SMNVEV (reference sequence). V was pared by 6 bases and J by 10 bases, with 5 bases of the junction left unmatched. This CDR3 reads CASRGQNTAFF. Written as DNA, the CDR3 is TGTGCCAGCAGGGGACAGAATACAGCTTTCTTT.

The chain combines TRBV5-1 with TRBJ2-3; 9 bases align to TRBD2. The trim removed 0 bases at V and 2 bases at J, leaving 4 bases unmatched. The CDR3 extends over 16 amino acids. Germline loops: CDR1 SGHRS, CDR2 YFSETQ. CDR3 sequence: CASSLALAGSTDTQYF. The CDR3 DNA reads as TGCGCCAGCAGCTTGGCCCTAGCGGGGTCCACAGATACGCAGTATTTT.

This chain links TRBV15 with TRBJ2-3; maybe TRBD1 (6 bases). The V end was cut by 3 bases, the J end by 3 bases, with 13 bases between. The germline CDR1 and CDR2 sequences are LNHNV and YYDKDF (reference sequence). The CDR3 sequence is 15 residues long. The CDR3 loop is CATSRGAPGTDTQYF. The CDR3 DNA reads TGTGCCACCAGCAGGGGGGCTCCAGGGACAGATACGCAGTATTTT.

The chain carries TRBV5-5 and TRBJ2-1, with TRBD2 identical over 8 bases. The CDR3 length is 16 residues. Per the germline V gene, CDR1 is SGHKS and CDR2 is YYEKEE (reference sequence). The V gene end was trimmed by 6 bases and the J gene end by 0 bases; junction bases not matched to a gene: 8. The CDR3 here is CASTRGGSSSYNEQFF. CDR3 DNA sequence: TGTGCCAGCACCCGGGGGGGTTCGAGCTCCTACAATGAGCAGTTCTTC.

This clone was detected ten times or more. The chain joins TRBV7-2 to TRBJ1-5; unclear D gene. This CDR3 region has 13 residues. The germline V gene encodes CDR1 SGHTA and CDR2 FQGNSA. V was pared by 6 bases and J by 4 bases, with 10 bases between. The CDR3 here is CASSLTLNQPQHF. The CDR3 DNA sequence: TGTGCCAGCAGTCTAACCCTTAATCAGCCCCAGCATTTT. The whole variable domain, remainder taken from reference TRBV7-2 and TRBJ1-5, is GAGVSQSPSNKVTEKGKDVELRCDPISGHTALYWYRQSLGQGLEFLIYFQGNSAPDKSGLPSDRFSAERTGGSVSTLTIQRTQQEDSAVYLCASSLTLNQPQHFGDGTRLSIL.

This clone has only a few counts. The rearrangement links TRBV7-6 to TRBJ1-4; D perhaps matches TRBD1 (6 bases). Germline values: CDR1 SGHVS, CDR2 FNYEAQ. The V gene lost 5 bases and the J gene lost 3 bases, with 7 bases spanning the gap. The CDR3 length is 13 residues. This CDR3 is CASSGQPNEKLFF. CDR3 bases: TGTGCCAGCAGCGGACAGCCTAATGAAAAACTGTTTTTT.

CDR3 DNA sequence: TGCACCGGACAGGCCAAAAACATTCAGTACTTC. Its translation: CTGQAKNIQYF. The J gene is TRBJ2-4, the V gene TRBV20-1; possible D gene TRBD1, 6 bases. Germline CDR1 reads DFQATT; CDR2 reads SNEGSKA (reference sequence). The CDR3 consists of 11 residues.

V and J are TRBV5-1 and TRBJ2-7, with 10 bases matching TRBD1. V lost 4 bases and J lost 3; bases outside the gene matches: 4. CDR1 and CDR2 from the germline V gene are SGHRS and YFSETQ. The CDR3 loop spans 14 amino acids. In nucleotides, the CDR3 is TGCGCCAGCAGCCGGGACAGGGGAATCTACGAGCAGTACTTC. This codes for CASSRDRGIYEQYF.

V is TRBV9 and J is TRBJ2-3; 11 bases agree with TRBD2. There are 18 residues in the CDR3. Germline assignment: CDR1 SGDLS and CDR2 YYNGEE. The V and J ends lost 2 bases and 2 bases, in that order; junction bases with no gene match: 10. The chain's CDR3 is CASSVGLAGGRYTDTQYF. DNA of the CDR3: TGTGCCAGCAGCGTGGGATTAGCGGGGGGGCGTTACACAGATACGCAGTATTTT.

J is TRBJ2-5 and V is TRBV7-6, with D possibly TRBD1 on 5 matching bases. This CDR3 has 15 amino acids. From germline, CDR1 is SGHVS and CDR2 FNYEAQ. V gave up 1 base and J gave up 1 base, with 10 bases separating them. DNA of the CDR3: TGTGCCAGCAGCTTAGAGGGGCAGCTCCAAGAGACCCAGTACTTC. Its translation is CASSLEGQLQETQYF.

The CDR3 region is CASSYSGTDTSYEQYF. The DNA of the CDR3 is TGTGCCAGCAGTTACTCGGGGACAGACACCTCCTACGAGCAGTACTTC. This chain joins TRBV6-5 and TRBJ2-7, with 7 bases aligning to TRBD1. Per the germline V gene, CDR1 is MNHEY and CDR2 is SVGAGI. CDR3 length: 16 amino acids. V gave up 0 bases and J gave up 0 bases; unmatched junction bases: 5.

In this sample, this clone turned up once. The gene calls are TRBV3-1 (or the pseudogene TRBV3-2) and TRBJ2-1; the D gene is possibly TRBD1 (5 bases). The ends were cut back, 5 bases at V and 9 bases at J, with 20 bases in the middle. CDR3 length equals 15 residues. Germline lookup yields CDR1 LGHDT and CDR2 YNNKEL (reference sequence). The CDR3 DNA sequence: TGTGCCAGCAGCTCCCCCGTAGGCAGGGTTGGTGAGCAGTTCTTC. Translated: CASSSPVGRVGEQFF.

The chain employs TRBV6-1 and TRBJ2-1; perhaps TRBD1 as D (5 bases). CDR1 and CDR2 (germline): MNHNS, SASEGT. Trimming shortened V by 1 base and J by 8 bases, and 15 bases separated the two germline ends. The length of the CDR3 is 15 residues. The CDR3 is CASSEDVGPNDEQFF. Here the CDR3 DNA reads TGTGCCAGCAGTGAAGACGTGGGGCCAAACGATGAGCAGTTCTTC.

The chain joins TRBV5-1 to TRBJ2-7; D may be TRBD1 (5 bases). The CDR3 extends over 14 amino acids. Per the germline V gene, CDR1 is SGHRS and CDR2 is YFSETQ. The germline V and J ends were trimmed by 2 bases and 4 bases, with 13 bases remaining between them. CDR3 sequence reads: CASSLQARMYEQYF. The CDR3 DNA sequence: TGCGCCAGCAGCTTACAGGCTAGGATGTACGAGCAGTACTTC.